The clone carrying this T cell receptor beta chain came up many times. What it binds is not known. An end of the junction does not agree with germline; a read error may underlie this. RNA transcripts served as the template for amplifying TCR beta CDR3 regions. Researchers ran a first-round RT-PCR on the TCR CDR3 using the HTBI primer set. TCRdb ran MiXCR on the multiplex PCR reads and lists one entry per CDR3 protein. The sample yields a few hundred thousand distinct CDR3 sequences, about a sixth seen once. The data are from a study of T cells in Graves' hyperthyroidism and ophthalmopathy. A patient was excluded if there was uncontrolled infection, other autoimmune disease, pregnancy or lactation. Broader study findings: Most thyroid-expanded clonotypes above 0.001 were also found in blood.

Germline values: CDR1 DFQATT, CDR2 SNEGSKA (reference sequence). This CDR3 is built from 12 residues. Sequenced sample: blood. This chain connects TRBV20-1 to TRBJ1-2; D uncertain. The clonotype originates from a woman between 35 and 50 years old with Graves' ophthalmopathy. Written as DNA, the CDR3 is TGCAGTGCTAGAGATCTGGGATATGGCCACACCTTC. As protein: CSARDLGYGHTF.